What follows describes a single TCR beta chain. Its antigen is undetermined. These data originate in a study of cytomegalovirus exposure and HLA in healthy donors. The PCR employed 60 Vbeta primers together with 13 Jbeta primers. Produced via immunoSEQ multiplex PCR; TCRdb's table is partial and in-frame only. The sample consists of about 160,000 clones, about 80% of them appearing once. The CDR3 totals 15 residues. Looked up from germline, CDR1 is SGHVS and CDR2 is FNYEAQ. V gave up 2 bases and J gave up 1 base, with 11 bases separating them. General study results and limits: According to a later analysis, donors in an Asian-associated ancestry cluster reportedly had fewer N-insertions than the approximately 670-donor mean. Later analysis suggested links between common viral pathogens and several top significant clusters.

The V gene is TRBV7-6, the J gene TRBJ1-1, with a weak D call TRBD1 (5 bases). The TCR was taken from a girl aged 10-17 years in good health and CMV-seropositive. Sequenced input: PBMCs. CDR3 sequence reads: CASSLLRQGNTEAFF. CDR3 nucleotide sequence: TGTGCCAGCAGCTTATTGCGGCAGGGGAACACTGAAGCTTTCTTT.